These 2 T cell receptor beta chains originate from one sample sequenced in a study of blood T cell repertoires in COVID-19 (dated by TCRdb to the early 2020s). Library construction relied on the immunoSEQ multiplex PCR assay. Drawn from immuneACCESS, this table holds only the in-frame rearrangements with V and J called that TCRdb kept. Clones are partly lost; checked studies trace under half to an unresolved V gene and leave the rest unexplained. The sample data list some 380,000 clones, and 85% to 90% of these were observed just once. The ten most abundant clones make up 6.5% of the sample. Sequenced sample: peripheral blood. These receptors came from a man between 18 and 35 years old with active or convalescent COVID-19.

The V gene is TRBV7-9, the J gene TRBJ2-5; 12 bases align to TRBD1. Germline lookup yields CDR1 SEHNR and CDR2 FQNEAQ (reference sequence). The J segment lost 3 bases and the V segment lost 5 bases, leaving 7 bases of the junction unmatched. This CDR3 has 16 amino acids. The CDR3: CASSPSGTGGKETQYF. The CDR3 region has the DNA TGTGCCAGCAGCCCCTCCGGGACAGGGGGCAAAGAGACCCAGTACTTC.

The chain uses TRBV3-1 (or the pseudogene TRBV3-2) and TRBJ2-7; 7 nucleotides agree with TRBD2. The trim removed 4 bases at V and 0 bases at J, leaving 6 bases unmatched. Looked up from germline, CDR1 is LGHDT and CDR2 is YNNKEL (reference sequence). The CDR3 totals 15 residues. The chain's CDR3 is CASSPRLASSYEQYF. In nucleotides, the CDR3 is TGTGCCAGCAGCCCCCGACTAGCCAGCTCCTACGAGCAGTACTTC.